Presented here are 31 T cell receptor beta chains from one specimen sequenced in a study of blood T cell repertoires in COVID-19. Clones were sequenced by immunoSEQ multiplex PCR, and TCRdb holds only the in-frame ones, with some missing. The sample holds roughly 200,000 clones, 94% seen once. The material sequenced was peripheral blood. These receptors were obtained from a young man with COVID-19, enrolled during active disease.

This chain connects TRBV5-5 to TRBJ1-4; 7 positions agree with TRBD1. The germline gives CDR1 SGHKS, CDR2 YYEKEE (reference sequence). V lost 3 bases and J lost 7; bases outside the gene matches: 9. The CDR3 spans 15 residues. CDR3 in DNA: TGTGCCAGCAGCTCGCACCGGACAGGCCTTGAAAAACTGTTTTTT. Protein: CASSSHRTGLEKLFF.

The rearrangement uses TRBV19 and TRBJ2-5, with TRBD2 matching over 8 bases. This CDR3 is built from 14 residues. Germline V gene lookup returns CDR1 LNHDA and CDR2 SQIVND (reference sequence). V lost 7 bases and J lost 4; bases outside the gene matches: 8. The CDR3 DNA sequence: TGTGCCAGTAATCTTCGGGGGGGCGGAGAGACCCAGTACTTC. Translation gives CASNLRGGGETQYF.

This sequence joins TRBV15 and TRBJ2-2; no firm D call. CDR1 is LNHNV, CDR2 YYDKDF, per germline (reference sequence). The CDR3 is 13 residues long. Between the trimmed V and J ends, which lost 0 bases and 7 bases, there was a span of 6 bases. The CDR3 DNA follows: TGTGCCACCAGCAGAGATCAGAACGGGGAGCTGTTTTTT. This codes for CATSRDQNGELFF.

The chain employs TRBV18 and TRBJ1-6, with a possible D match to TRBD1 (5 bases). CDR3 length equals 15 residues. CDR1 is KGHSH and CDR2 is LQKENI in the germline V gene. Trimming cost V 2 bases and J 5 bases, with 10 bases left between them. The CDR3 sequence: CASSPGAGDNSPLHF. The CDR3 DNA reads TGTGCCAGCTCACCAGGGGCCGGAGATAATTCACCCCTCCACTTT. The full variable domain, in which reference TRBV18 and TRBJ1-6 provide the parts outside the CDR3, is NAGVMQNPRHLVRRRGQEARLRCSPMKGHSHVYWYRQLPEEGLKFMVYLQKENIIDESGMPKERFSAEFPKEGPSILRIQQVVRGDSAAYFCASSPGAGDNSPLHFGNGTRLTVT.

This sequence joins TRBV6-5 and TRBJ1-2, with TRBD1 matching 8 bases. CDR1 is MNHEY, CDR2 SVGAGI, per germline. V lost 2 bases to trimming and J lost 8 bases; unmatched junction nucleotides: 4. This CDR3 contains 13 residues. The CDR3 loop is CASSYGQGRGYTF. CDR3 DNA sequence: TGTGCCAGCAGTTACGGACAGGGACGGGGCTACACCTTC.

This chain links TRBV2 with TRBJ1-6; D gene ambiguous. The CDR3 extends over 13 amino acids. CDR1 is SNHLY, CDR2 FYNNEI, per germline. Deletions cut 6 bases from V and 0 bases from J, with 3 bases between. The CDR3 region has the DNA TGTGCCAGCAGGAGCTCCTATAATTCACCCCTCCACTTT. It translates to CASRSSYNSPLHF.

This chain joins TRBV18 and TRBJ2-4; D is unresolved. The CDR3 totals 17 residues. CDR1 and CDR2 from the germline V gene are KGHSH and LQKENI. Trimming removed 6 bases at V and 0 bases at J, with 18 bases between. The CDR3 loop reads CASSSRSGDIAKNIQYF. CDR3 coding DNA: TGTGCCAGCTCCTCCCGGAGTGGAGATATAGCCAAAAACATTCAGTACTTC.

The chain carries TRBV3-1 (or the pseudogene TRBV3-2) and TRBJ2-5; 9 bases are shared with TRBD2. V lost 3 bases, J lost 2 bases, and 7 bases stayed unmatched. In germline, CDR1 is LGHDT, CDR2 YNNKEL (reference sequence). CDR3 length equals 16 residues. The CDR3 nucleotides are TGTGCCAGCAGCCATCGTGCGGGGGGGCCTCAAGAGACCCAGTACTTC. Amino acids: CASSHRAGGPQETQYF.

The chain employs TRBV5-1 and TRBJ1-3, with 7 bases identical to TRBD1. The germline V gene has CDR1 SGHRS and CDR2 YFSETQ. The V segment lost 0 bases and the J segment 4 bases; nucleotides outside the gene matches: 4. The CDR3 is 15 amino acids. The CDR3 nucleotides are TGCGCCAGCAGCTTGGGGCAGGGGGACGGAAACACCATATATTTT. Amino acid sequence: CASSLGQGDGNTIYF.

This chain uses TRBV6-5 with TRBJ1-3; maybe TRBD1 (5 bases). CDR3 length: 16 amino acids. V was cut by 4 bases and J by 2 bases, with 15 bases left in between. CDR1 and CDR2 from the germline V gene are MNHEY and SVGAGI. Here the CDR3 reads CASSSPGEAAGNTIYF. CDR3 nucleotide sequence: TGTGCCAGCAGTTCGCCGGGGGAAGCCGCTGGAAACACCATATATTTT.

The chain employs TRBV27 and TRBJ1-2; 9 bases map to TRBD1. The V gene end was trimmed by 5 bases and the J gene end by 2 bases; junction bases not matched to a gene: 3. Germline V CDR1 and CDR2: MNHEY, SMNVEV (reference sequence). The CDR3 sequence is 14 residues long. The CDR3 DNA reads TGTGCCAGCAGTGGCGGGACAGGGAACTATGGCTACACCTTC. As protein: CASSGGTGNYGYTF.

V is TRBV6-5 and J is TRBJ2-2, with D possibly matching TRBD2 (6 bases). Germline values: CDR1 MNHEY, CDR2 SVGAGI. V was trimmed by 7 bases and J by 6 bases, leaving 15 bases between them. CDR3 length equals 14 residues. The DNA for the CDR3 is TGTGCCAGCACCTACGTGCGGGGATCCGGGGAGCTGTTTTTT. Its protein product is CASTYVRGSGELFF.

J is TRBJ1-4 and V is TRBV2; 10 bases align to TRBD1. Germline CDR1 SNHLY, CDR2 FYNNEI. The CDR3 is made up of 14 amino acids. The V gene end was trimmed by 6 bases and the J gene end by 6 bases; junction bases not matched to a gene: 4. CDR3 DNA sequence: TGTGCCAGCAGAGAGACAGGGGGCTATGAAAAACTGTTTTTT. Translation: CASRETGGYEKLFF.

The rearrangement uses TRBV5-4 and TRBJ2-3; the match to TRBD2 covers 11 bases. J gave up 4 bases and V 4 bases, and 5 bases lay outside the gene matches. This CDR3 comprises 15 residues. Germline lookup yields CDR1 SGHNT and CDR2 YYREEE (reference sequence). CDR3 residues: CASSSTSGGPDTQYF. For the CDR3, the DNA is TGTGCCAGCAGCAGTACTAGCGGGGGCCCAGATACGCAGTATTTT.

V usage is TRBV24-1 and J usage is TRBJ2-7; D might be TRBD1 (5 bases). There are 15 residues in the CDR3. Trimming took off 2 bases at V and 0 bases at J, with 10 bases between the two ends. Per the germline V gene, CDR1 is KGHDR and CDR2 is SFDVKD. CDR3 sequence reads: CATSDWGNLSYEQYF. The DNA of the CDR3 is TGTGCCACCAGTGATTGGGGCAATCTCTCCTACGAGCAGTACTTC.

This chain uses TRBV7-2 with TRBJ2-5; D is ambiguous. The CDR3 has 14 amino acids. CDR1 is SGHTA and CDR2 is FQGNSA in the germline V gene. V gave up 5 bases and J gave up 0 bases, with 10 bases separating them. This chain's CDR3 is CASSPPEYQETQYF. The DNA for the CDR3 is TGTGCCAGCAGCCCCCCGGAGTACCAAGAGACCCAGTACTTC.

This chain joins TRBV5-6 and TRBJ1-1; a weak D match, TRBD1 (6 bases). This CDR3 contains 13 residues. V dropped 3 bases and J dropped 11 bases, with 17 bases sitting between them. The germline V gene encodes CDR1 SGHDT and CDR2 YYEEEE. The CDR3 reads CASSSDRGAEAFF. CDR3 sequence (DNA): TGTGCCAGCAGCTCGGACCGGGGGGCAGAGGCTTTCTTT.

There are a few counts of this clone. This chain connects TRBV7-9 to TRBJ2-7; D possibly corresponds to TRBD2 (6 bases). The CDR3 is made up of 15 amino acids. Germline V gives CDR1 SEHNR, CDR2 FQNEAQ (reference sequence). V was cut by 1 base and J by 1 base, with 11 bases left in between. In DNA, the CDR3 is TGTGCCAGCAGCTTAGGTATAGCGGAGTCCTACGAGCAGTACTTC. Its translation is CASSLGIAESYEQYF.

This rearrangement joins TRBV7-2 to TRBJ2-2; D gene ambiguous. This CDR3 is 15 amino acids long. The germline CDR1 and CDR2 sequences are SGHTA and FQGNSA. Trimming took off 2 bases at V and 3 bases at J, with 10 bases between the two ends. The CDR3 loop is CASSLPVGYTGELFF. The CDR3 DNA follows: TGTGCCAGCAGCTTACCGGTCGGGTACACCGGGGAGCTGTTTTTT.

The chain combines TRBV19 with TRBJ1-4, with 7 bases identical to TRBD1. Germline-derived CDR1 and CDR2 are LNHDA and SQIVND (reference sequence). Unmatched junction bases numbered 8, after V lost 7 bases and J lost 0 bases. The CDR3 spans 16 residues. This CDR3 is CASKNDRVATNEKLFF. The CDR3 DNA follows: TGTGCCAGTAAGAACGACAGGGTAGCAACTAATGAAAAACTGTTTTTT. The full variable domain, in which reference TRBV19 and TRBJ1-4 provide the parts outside the CDR3, is DGGITQSPKYLFRKEGQNVTLSCEQNLNHDAMYWYRQDPGQGLRLIYYSQIVNDFQKGDIAEGYSVSREKKESFPLTVTSAQKNPTAFYLCASKNDRVATNEKLFFGSGTQLSVL.

This chain links TRBV28 with TRBJ1-2; D is ambiguous. The CDR3 has 13 amino acids. CDR1 MDHEN and CDR2 SYDVKM come from the germline V gene. V was clipped by 2 bases and J by 5 bases, with 9 bases between them. CDR3 sequence (DNA): TGTGCCAGCAGTTTACAGGAACCTTATGGCTACACCTTC. It codes for CASSLQEPYGYTF.

The chain couples TRBV18 to TRBJ2-6; D is perhaps TRBD1 (6 bases). The CDR3 has 17 residues. Looked up from germline, CDR1 is KGHSH and CDR2 is LQKENI. Trimming pared 2 bases from V and 0 bases from J, leaving 11 bases between. CDR3 nucleotide sequence: TGTGCCAGCTCACCATTTCAGGGGAGCTCTGGGGCCAACGTCCTGACTTTC. As protein: CASSPFQGSSGANVLTF.

The rearrangement links TRBV4-2 to TRBJ2-4, with TRBD2 identical over 12 bases. CDR1 is LGHNA, CDR2 YNFKEQ, per germline. J was trimmed by 1 base and V by 3 bases; bases with no gene match: 7. The CDR3 spans 18 residues. As DNA, the CDR3 is TGTGCCAGCAGCCAGGTTCTAGCGGGGGGGCCTGCCAAAAACATTCAGTACTTC. It codes for CASSQVLAGGPAKNIQYF.

This clone appeared once. The V call is TRBV28, the J call TRBJ1-1, with D tentatively TRBD1 (6 bases). Germline V gene sequence: CDR1 MDHEN, CDR2 SYDVKM. V lost 6 bases and J lost 3, with 14 bases in between. The CDR3 sequence is 14 residues long. CDR3 protein: CASSSTGLDTEAFF. The CDR3 region has the DNA TGTGCCAGCAGCTCTACAGGGTTAGACACTGAAGCTTTCTTT.

This chain joins TRBV5-1 and TRBJ2-7; maybe TRBD1 (5 bases). Germline CDR1 SGHRS, CDR2 YFSETQ. Deletions cut 0 bases from V and 1 base from J, with 8 bases between. The CDR3 contains 14 residues. The CDR3 nucleotides are TGCGCCAGCAGCTTGGGGGGCACTTCCTACGAGCAGTACTTC. It yields the protein CASSLGGTSYEQYF.

The chain recombines TRBV11-2 with TRBJ1-1; 11 nucleotides agree with TRBD1. V was pared by 3 bases and J by 4 bases, with 1 base of the junction left unmatched. Looked up from germline, CDR1 is SGHAT and CDR2 is FQNNGV. The CDR3 extends over 14 amino acids. In DNA form, the CDR3 reads TGTGCCAGCAGCTTCGGGACAGGGGGCACTGAAGCTTTCTTT. It encodes CASSFGTGGTEAFF.

The V gene is TRBV18, the J gene TRBJ1-3; 10 bases match TRBD1. The CDR3 is 16 residues long. Germline CDR1 reads KGHSH; CDR2 reads LQKENI. With 3 bases clipped from V and 2 bases from J, the junction kept 4 bases outside the gene matches. The CDR3 DNA follows: TGTGCCAGCTCACCGGGACAGGGGCGCACTGGAAACACCATATATTTT. Its translation: CASSPGQGRTGNTIYF.

The gene calls are TRBV7-9 and TRBJ2-3; 8 bases match TRBD2. Unmatched junction bases numbered 7, after V lost 3 bases and J lost 2 bases. Germline CDR1 and CDR2: SEHNR and FQNEAQ (reference sequence). The CDR3 runs to 16 residues. The CDR3 coding sequence is TGTGCCAGCAGCTTTGTCCCGGGGGGGCACACAGATACGCAGTATTTT. This sequence encodes CASSFVPGGHTDTQYF.

V gene TRBV30 combines with J gene TRBJ1-1; the match to TRBD1 covers 8 bases. The CDR3 totals 14 residues. J gave up 0 bases and V 8 bases, and 8 bases lay outside the gene matches. In germline, CDR1 is GTSNPN, CDR2 SVGIG (reference sequence). The CDR3 DNA reads TGTGCCGGTCCCGGGACAGGAATGAACACTGAAGCTTTCTTT. It yields the protein CAGPGTGMNTEAFF.

The chain is built from TRBV27 and TRBJ1-4; D possibly corresponds to TRBD1 (6 bases). Germline V gene lookup returns CDR1 MNHEY and CDR2 SMNVEV (reference sequence). Trimming pared 0 bases from V and 8 bases from J, leaving 16 bases between. This CDR3 contains 16 residues. The CDR3 DNA is TGTGCCAGCAGTTTATCGATGGGGGGGCGGCGAGAAAAACTGTTTTTT. It specifies CASSLSMGGRREKLFF.

V gene TRBV5-1 combines with J gene TRBJ1-4; 8 positions match TRBD1. The J segment lost 6 bases and the V segment lost 4 bases, leaving 8 bases of the junction unmatched. Germline V gene data show CDR1 as SGHRS and CDR2 as YFSETQ. The CDR3 totals 15 residues. CDR3 amino acids: CASSPKQGVDEKLFF. CDR3 nucleotide sequence: TGCGCCAGCAGCCCGAAACAGGGGGTAGATGAAAAACTGTTTTTT.